This TCR beta chain was sequenced for a study of T-cell memory formation after mild COVID-19. There are 10 residues in the CDR3. Trimming removed 10 bases at V and 6 bases at J, with 6 bases between. Germline loops: CDR1 SGHVS, CDR2 FQNEAQ. TCRdb re-called the 5' RACE reads with MiXCR, one entry per CDR3 protein. Altogether some 280,000 distinct CDR3 sequences are present, 15% to 20% being singletons, with the ten largest covering roughly 24%. The TCR was taken from a man younger than 35 who had mild COVID-19 (a few samples of this study predate the infection). Cell type and time point are not known. The rearrangement uses TRBV7-8 and TRBJ2-2; D unresolved. Sequenced sample: PBMCs or a T cell subset sorted from them (not recorded which). The CDR3: CATFAGELFF. The CDR3 region has the DNA TGTGCCACCTTCGCCGGGGAGCTGTTTTTT.